These 5 T cell receptor beta chains came from one sample sequenced in a study of shared clonotypes between healthy human individuals. Assay: immunoSEQ multiplex PCR; the TCRdb copy retains only in-frame clones and omits some. The sample holds hundreds of thousands of clones, 95% to 98% seen once. In the naive CD8 group, cells lacked CD45RO and were positively selected for CCR7, so terminally differentiated effector memory CD45RA+ cells were left out. The material sequenced was naive CD8+ T cells sorted from blood. The source is a young man in good health.

J is TRBJ2-5 and V is TRBV10-3; 12 bases align to TRBD2. The CDR3 sequence is 16 residues long. Germline V gene data show CDR1 as ENHRY and CDR2 as SYGVKD. Germline trimming cut 2 bases from V and 5 bases from J; bases unmatched to any gene: 6. CDR3 residues: CAISEPTSGSWETQYF. DNA for the CDR3: TGTGCCATCAGTGAGCCGACTAGCGGGAGTTGGGAGACCCAGTACTTC.

The chain links TRBV29-1 to TRBJ2-2; D might be TRBD2 (5 bases). This CDR3 contains 17 residues. From germline, CDR1 is SQVTM and CDR2 ANQGSEA. The V gene lost 0 bases and the J gene lost 0 bases, with 14 bases spanning the gap. The CDR3 here is CSVEDPAATANTGELFF. CDR3 bases: TGCAGCGTTGAAGATCCAGCGGCAACGGCGAACACCGGGGAGCTGTTTTTT.

This rearrangement joins TRBV5-1 to TRBJ1-1, with D possibly matching TRBD1 (5 bases). The CDR3 is 13 amino acids. Trimming took off 4 bases at V and 5 bases at J, with 12 bases between the two ends. The V gene's germline CDR1 is SGHRS and CDR2 YFSETQ. The CDR3 reads CASSLQGRTEAFF. The CDR3 DNA follows: TGCGCCAGCAGCCTTCAGGGTCGGACTGAAGCTTTCTTT.

The V and J genes are TRBV9 and TRBJ2-1, with 8 bases matching TRBD1. In germline, CDR1 is SGDLS, CDR2 YYNGEE. Trimming took 4 bases from V and 1 from J; bases not matched to a gene: 10. CDR3 length equals 17 residues. Here the CDR3 reads CASSSTKTGVSYNEQFF. CDR3 DNA: TGTGCCAGCAGCTCGACAAAGACAGGGGTGTCCTACAATGAGCAGTTCTTC.

V and J are TRBV29-1 and TRBJ1-1; D remains unclear. V was cut by 6 bases and J by 0 bases, with 8 bases left in between. Germline V gene lookup returns CDR1 SQVTM and CDR2 ANQGSEA. This CDR3 is built from 12 residues. CDR3 nucleotides: TGCAGCGTAAAAAGGATGAACACTGAAGCTTTCTTT. It encodes CSVKRMNTEAFF.